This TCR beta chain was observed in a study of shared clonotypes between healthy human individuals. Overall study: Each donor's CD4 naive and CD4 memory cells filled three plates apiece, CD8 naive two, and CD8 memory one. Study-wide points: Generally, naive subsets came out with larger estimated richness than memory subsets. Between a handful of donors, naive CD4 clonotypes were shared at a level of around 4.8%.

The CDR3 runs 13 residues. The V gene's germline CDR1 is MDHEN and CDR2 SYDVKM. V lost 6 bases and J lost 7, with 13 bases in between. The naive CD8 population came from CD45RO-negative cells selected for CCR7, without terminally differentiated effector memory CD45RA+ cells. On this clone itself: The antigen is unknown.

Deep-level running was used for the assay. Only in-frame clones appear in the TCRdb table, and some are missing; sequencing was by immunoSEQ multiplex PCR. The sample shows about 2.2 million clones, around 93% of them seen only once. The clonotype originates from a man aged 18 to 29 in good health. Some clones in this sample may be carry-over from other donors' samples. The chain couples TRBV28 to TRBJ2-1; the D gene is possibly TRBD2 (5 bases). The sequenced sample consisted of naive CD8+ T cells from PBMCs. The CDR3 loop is CASRFRGLNEQFF. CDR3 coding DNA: TGTGCCAGCAGGTTTCGGGGTTTGAATGAGCAGTTCTTC.